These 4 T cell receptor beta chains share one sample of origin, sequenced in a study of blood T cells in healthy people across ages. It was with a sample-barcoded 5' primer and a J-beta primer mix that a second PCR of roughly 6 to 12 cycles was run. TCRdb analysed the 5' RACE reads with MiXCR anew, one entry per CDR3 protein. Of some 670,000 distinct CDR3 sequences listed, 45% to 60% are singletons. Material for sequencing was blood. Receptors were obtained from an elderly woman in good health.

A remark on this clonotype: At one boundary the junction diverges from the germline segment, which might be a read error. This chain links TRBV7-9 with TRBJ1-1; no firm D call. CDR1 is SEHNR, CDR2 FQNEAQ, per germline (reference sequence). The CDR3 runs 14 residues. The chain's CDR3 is CASTASQEHTEAFF. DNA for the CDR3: TGTGCTAGCACCGCTAGCCAGGAACACACTGAAGCTTTCTTT. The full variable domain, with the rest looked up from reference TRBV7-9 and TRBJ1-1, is DTGVSQNPRHKITKRGQNVTFRCDPISEHNRLYWYRQTLGQGPEFLTYFQNEAQLEKSRLLSDRFSAERPKGSFSTLEIQRTEQGDSAMYLCASTASQEHTEAFFGQGTRLTVV.

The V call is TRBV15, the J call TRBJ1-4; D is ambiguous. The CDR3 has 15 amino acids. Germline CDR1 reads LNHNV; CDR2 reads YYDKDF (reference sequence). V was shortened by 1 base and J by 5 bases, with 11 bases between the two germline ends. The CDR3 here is CATSRVGPSNEKLFF. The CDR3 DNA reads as TGTGCCACCAGCAGAGTTGGCCCTTCAAATGAAAAACTGTTTTTT.

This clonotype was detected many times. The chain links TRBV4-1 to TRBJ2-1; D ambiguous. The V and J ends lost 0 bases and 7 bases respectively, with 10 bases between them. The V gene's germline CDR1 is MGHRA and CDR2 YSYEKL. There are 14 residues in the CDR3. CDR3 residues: CASSQEIRRNEQFF. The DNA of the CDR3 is TGCGCCAGCAGCCAAGAAATTCGCAGAAATGAGCAGTTCTTC.

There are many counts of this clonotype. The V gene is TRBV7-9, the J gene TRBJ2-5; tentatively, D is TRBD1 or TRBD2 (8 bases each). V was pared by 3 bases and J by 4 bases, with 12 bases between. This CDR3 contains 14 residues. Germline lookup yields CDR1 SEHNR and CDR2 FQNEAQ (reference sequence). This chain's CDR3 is CASSFSGTGETQYF. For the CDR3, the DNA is TGTGCCAGCAGCTTTAGCGGGACAGGAGAGACCCAGTACTTC.